The present T cell receptor (beta chain) was sequenced within a study of vaccination and CD4 T cells after COVID-19. Overall study: Four females and six males made up the convalescents, two of whom were Hispanic. Between diagnosis and the drawing of post-COVID samples lay a median roughly 100 days (range 35 to 161).

As to treatment: 10-day PBMC culture with coronavirus spike peptide pools or control peptides (ViraFEST assay). This clonotype was found a few times. Its target is unknown. Sequence data for DNA of cultured CD4+ T cells were generated by the Oncomine TCR Beta short-read assay. TCRdb re-derived calls from the PCR reads in MiXCR, one entry per CDR3 protein. Of approximately 23,000 distinct CDR3 sequences in the sample, approximately 29% were seen once. CDR3 size: 15 residues. Looked up from germline, CDR1 is MNHEY and CDR2 is SMNVEV (reference sequence). V lost 6 bases, J lost 6 bases, and 6 bases stayed unmatched.

The chain carries TRBV27 and TRBJ1-6; TRBD1 matches at 9 bases. The material sequenced was cultured CD4+ T cells from blood. The origin of this receptor is a human donor with COVID-19. CDR3 residues: CASRPGQGINSPLHF. In nucleotides, the CDR3 is TGTGCCAGCAGACCCGGACAGGGGATTAATTCACCCCTCCACTTT.